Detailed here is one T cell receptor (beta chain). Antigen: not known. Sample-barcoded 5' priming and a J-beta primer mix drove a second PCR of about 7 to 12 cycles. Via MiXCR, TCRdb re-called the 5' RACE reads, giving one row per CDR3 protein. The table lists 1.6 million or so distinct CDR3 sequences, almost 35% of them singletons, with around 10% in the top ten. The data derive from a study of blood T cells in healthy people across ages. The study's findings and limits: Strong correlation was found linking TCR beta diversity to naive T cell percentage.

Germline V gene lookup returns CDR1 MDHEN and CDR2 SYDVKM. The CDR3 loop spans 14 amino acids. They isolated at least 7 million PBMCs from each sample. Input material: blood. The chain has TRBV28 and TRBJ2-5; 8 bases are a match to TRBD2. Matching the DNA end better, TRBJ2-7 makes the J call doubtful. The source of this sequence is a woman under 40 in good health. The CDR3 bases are TGTGCCAGCAGTAGAAGCGGGAGCACGGGCGAGCAGTACTTC. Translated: CASSRSGSTGEQYF.